The rows below give T cell receptor beta chains drawn from one sample of a study of identical twins. TCRdb fed the 5' RACE reads into MiXCR, producing one record per CDR3 protein. Altogether a few hundred thousand distinct CDR3 sequences are present, approximately 11% being singletons, with the ten largest covering around 4%. This sample also belongs to another study, concerning yellow fever vaccine responses in identical twins.

What was sequenced was memory (CD45RO+) T cells sorted from blood. The receptor source for this set is a woman aged 18-29 years in good health. Each CDR3 is given with its conserved first and last residue. Fields, in order: V gene, D gene, clone size, CDR3 length, J gene, CDR3 DNA, CDR3 protein. The D gene is left open where the match is weak. Part of the rows lack a size; the others show once, few, many or a class for expanded clones.

v_gene: TRBV9; d_gene: NA; abundance: few; len: 15; j_gene: TRBJ1-2; CDR3nt: TGTGCCAGCAGCGTAGCTCCGGAGAGTAACTATGGCTACACCTTC; CDR3aa: CASSVAPESNYGYTF
v_gene: TRBV11-2; d_gene: NA; abundance: NA; len: 16; j_gene: TRBJ2-5; CDR3nt: TGTGCCAGCAGCTTGCCCGGGGGATCGGGGGCAGAGACCCAGTACTTC; CDR3aa: CASSLPGGSGAETQYF
v_gene: TRBV6-1; d_gene: NA; abundance: few; len: 13; j_gene: TRBJ2-3; CDR3nt: TGTGCCAGCAGGGACAGCAGCACAGATACGCAGTATTTT; CDR3aa: CASRDSSTDTQYF
v_gene: TRBV7-2; d_gene: NA; abundance: NA; len: 14; j_gene: TRBJ2-7; CDR3nt: TGTGCCAGCACCCTTAGTTCGAGCTCCTACGAGCAGTACTTC; CDR3aa: CASTLSSSSYEQYF
v_gene: TRBV4-3; d_gene: NA; abundance: NA; len: 14; j_gene: TRBJ2-1; CDR3nt: TGCGCCAGCAGCCCTGGGCGGGAAGGTAATGAGCAGTTCTTC; CDR3aa: CASSPGREGNEQFF
v_gene: TRBV7-9; d_gene: NA; abundance: few; len: 14; j_gene: TRBJ2-1; CDR3nt: TGTGCCAGCAGCTTAGACCGGGGGTCGAATGAGCAGTTCTTC; CDR3aa: CASSLDRGSNEQFF
v_gene: TRBV7-8; d_gene: TRBD1; abundance: few; len: 15; j_gene: TRBJ1-6; CDR3nt: TGTGCCAGCAGCAATCGGACAGGGCTAAATTCACCCCTCCACTTT; CDR3aa: CASSNRTGLNSPLHF
v_gene: TRBV25-1; d_gene: NA; abundance: few; len: 14; j_gene: TRBJ2-7; CDR3nt: TGTGCCAGCAGTTTCGAGGGATATACCTACGAGCAGTACTTC; CDR3aa: CASSFEGYTYEQYF
v_gene: TRBV4-2; d_gene: NA; abundance: many; len: 15; j_gene: TRBJ1-1; CDR3nt: TGTGCCAGCACCGGCGGGAACCTCATGAACACTGAAGCTTTCTTT; CDR3aa: CASTGGNLMNTEAFF
v_gene: TRBV29-1; d_gene: TRBD2; abundance: NA; len: 13; j_gene: TRBJ2-3; CDR3nt: TGCAGCGTCCAGACTAGCGGAACAGATACGCAGTATTTT; CDR3aa: CSVQTSGTDTQYF
v_gene: TRBV29-1; d_gene: NA; abundance: few; len: 15; j_gene: TRBJ2-5; CDR3nt: TGCAGCGTTGAACTTTCGGCAGGCGACCAAGGGACCCAGTACTTC; CDR3aa: CSVELSAGDQGTQYF
v_gene: TRBV7-9; d_gene: TRBD2; abundance: NA; len: 17; j_gene: TRBJ2-1; CDR3nt: TGTGCCAGCAGCTCCACCCCTAGCGGGAGGGCCCACAATGAGCAGTTCTTC; CDR3aa: CASSSTPSGRAHNEQFF
v_gene: TRBV3-1; d_gene: NA; abundance: many; len: 14; j_gene: TRBJ1-5; CDR3nt: TGTGCCAGCAGCCATGCCCAGGGAAGTCAGCCCCAGCATTTT; CDR3aa: CASSHAQGSQPQHF
v_gene: TRBV21-1; d_gene: NA; abundance: NA; len: 14; j_gene: TRBJ2-7; CDR3nt: TGTGCCAGCAGCCAAAAATCGTGGGGCTCCGAGCAGTACTTC; CDR3aa: CASSQKSWGSEQYF
v_gene: TRBV27; d_gene: TRBD1; abundance: NA; len: 13; j_gene: TRBJ1-6; CDR3nt: TGTGCCAGCGGAAACAGGGGCAATTCACCCCTCCACTTT; CDR3aa: CASGNRGNSPLHF
v_gene: TRBV7-9; d_gene: NA; abundance: NA; len: 13; j_gene: TRBJ2-3; CDR3nt: TGTGCCAGCAGCCGCTATAGCACAGATACGCAGTATTTT; CDR3aa: CASSRYSTDTQYF
v_gene: TRBV7-2; d_gene: TRBD2; abundance: few; len: 14; j_gene: TRBJ2-7; CDR3nt: TGTGCCAGCAGCAGACCGGGACTATCATACGAGCAGTACTTC; CDR3aa: CASSRPGLSYEQYF
v_gene: TRBV7-2; d_gene: NA; abundance: many; len: 15; j_gene: TRBJ1-6; CDR3nt: TGTGCCAGCAGCTTAGACAGCTCCTATAATTCACCCCTCCACTTT; CDR3aa: CASSLDSSYNSPLHF
v_gene: TRBV4-1; d_gene: NA; abundance: NA; len: 16; j_gene: TRBJ2-3; CDR3nt: TGCGCCAGCAGCCAAGGGGTGGCGGGCCCCTCGGATACGCAGTATTTT; CDR3aa: CASSQGVAGPSDTQYF
v_gene: TRBV6-2/TRBV6-3; d_gene: NA; abundance: NA; len: 14; j_gene: TRBJ2-7; CDR3nt: TGTGCCAGCAGTTACTTGGACAGCTCCTACGAGCAGTACTTC; CDR3aa: CASSYLDSSYEQYF
v_gene: TRBV9; d_gene: NA; abundance: NA; len: 15; j_gene: TRBJ2-7; CDR3nt: TGTGCCAGCAGCGCAGCTGTTGGGGGCTCCTACGAGCAGTACTTC; CDR3aa: CASSAAVGGSYEQYF
v_gene: TRBV9; d_gene: NA; abundance: NA; len: 13; j_gene: TRBJ1-1; CDR3nt: TGTGCCAGCAGCGTATCAGCCGTCACTGAAGCTTTCTTT; CDR3aa: CASSVSAVTEAFF
v_gene: TRBV7-2; d_gene: NA; abundance: many; len: 16; j_gene: TRBJ2-2; CDR3nt: TGTGCCAGCAGCTTAGTTGTGGGGCACAACACCGGGGAGCTGTTTTTT; CDR3aa: CASSLVVGHNTGELFF
v_gene: TRBV14; d_gene: NA; abundance: NA; len: 15; j_gene: TRBJ2-5; CDR3nt: TGTGCCAGCAGCCACCTAATAAAGCGGGAAGAGACCCAGTACTTC; CDR3aa: CASSHLIKREETQYF
v_gene: TRBV7-3; d_gene: TRBD2; abundance: few; len: 13; j_gene: TRBJ2-5; CDR3nt: TGTGCCAGCAGCGTGGGACTAGCATCCCCCCAGTACTTC; CDR3aa: CASSVGLASPQYF
v_gene: TRBV5-1; d_gene: NA; abundance: few; len: 14; j_gene: TRBJ2-1; CDR3nt: TGCGCCAGCAGCTTGGTCGGCAAAGGCGATGAGCAGTTCTTC; CDR3aa: CASSLVGKGDEQFF
v_gene: TRBV14; d_gene: NA; abundance: NA; len: 14; j_gene: TRBJ2-2; CDR3nt: TGTGCCAGCAGCCAAGTTCGGGGCACCGGGGAGCTGTTTTTT; CDR3aa: CASSQVRGTGELFF
v_gene: TRBV5-1; d_gene: TRBD1; abundance: many; len: 15; j_gene: TRBJ2-3; CDR3nt: TGCGCCAGCAGCTGGGGACAGGCCTTCACAGATACGCAGTATTTT; CDR3aa: CASSWGQAFTDTQYF
v_gene: TRBV7-2; d_gene: TRBD2; abundance: few; len: 11; j_gene: TRBJ2-4; CDR3nt: TGTGCCAGCAGCTCTGGACTAGCTCAGTACTTC; CDR3aa: CASSSGLAQYF
v_gene: TRBV3-1; d_gene: NA; abundance: many; len: 11; j_gene: TRBJ2-2; CDR3nt: TGTGCCAGCAGCCGCGGGGGGGAGCTGTTTTTT; CDR3aa: CASSRGGELFF
v_gene: TRBV24-1; d_gene: NA; abundance: few; len: 14; j_gene: TRBJ2-3; CDR3nt: TGTGCCACCAGGGGGGGGCCCTCCACAGATACGCAGTATTTT; CDR3aa: CATRGGPSTDTQYF
v_gene: TRBV5-1; d_gene: NA; abundance: NA; len: 16; j_gene: TRBJ2-1; CDR3nt: TGCGCCAGCAGCTTGATTAGCGGCCGCTCCTACAATGAGCAGTTCTTC; CDR3aa: CASSLISGRSYNEQFF
v_gene: TRBV5-1; d_gene: NA; abundance: few; len: 16; j_gene: TRBJ2-4; CDR3nt: TGCGCCAGCAGTCGCACCCCCGGGGTAGCCAAAAACATTCAGTACTTC; CDR3aa: CASSRTPGVAKNIQYF
v_gene: TRBV10-3; d_gene: NA; abundance: few; len: 14; j_gene: TRBJ2-5; CDR3nt: TGTGCCATCAGTGAGTCCCAGGGTACAGAGACCCAGTACTTC; CDR3aa: CAISESQGTETQYF
v_gene: TRBV5-1; d_gene: TRBD1; abundance: NA; len: 14; j_gene: TRBJ1-1; CDR3nt: TGCGCCAGCAGCGCAGACAGGGCGAGGGGAGAAGCTTTCTTT; CDR3aa: CASSADRARGEAFF
v_gene: TRBV14; d_gene: TRBD1; abundance: few; len: 13; j_gene: TRBJ1-2; CDR3nt: TGTGCCAGCAGCCTACAGGGGGCGCGTGGCTACACCTTC; CDR3aa: CASSLQGARGYTF
v_gene: TRBV12-3/TRBV12-4; d_gene: NA; abundance: NA; len: 18; j_gene: TRBJ2-1; CDR3nt: TGTGCCAGCAGCCCCTCGGGTCCCATAGGTATTTTGGTCAATGAGCAGTTCTTC; CDR3aa: CASSPSGPIGILVNEQFF
v_gene: TRBV7-2; d_gene: TRBD1; abundance: NA; len: 17; j_gene: TRBJ2-3; CDR3nt: TGTGCCAGCAGCTCGTCCTACAGGGGGCGTTGGGCAGATACGCAGTATTTT; CDR3aa: CASSSSYRGRWADTQYF
v_gene: TRBV12-3/TRBV12-4; d_gene: TRBD2; abundance: few; len: 17; j_gene: TRBJ2-3; CDR3nt: TGTGCCAGCAGTTTCCTAGCGGGAGGGCCGGGCACAGATACGCAGTATTTT; CDR3aa: CASSFLAGGPGTDTQYF
v_gene: TRBV12-3/TRBV12-4; d_gene: NA; abundance: NA; len: 13; j_gene: TRBJ1-1; CDR3nt: TGTGCCAGCAGTTTTTCCCTGAACACTGAAGCTTTCTTT; CDR3aa: CASSFSLNTEAFF
v_gene: TRBV12-3/TRBV12-4; d_gene: NA; abundance: many; len: 14; j_gene: TRBJ2-2; CDR3nt: TGTGCCAGCAGCTGGACAGACCACACCGGGGAGCTGTTTTTT; CDR3aa: CASSWTDHTGELFF
v_gene: TRBV20-1; d_gene: TRBD1; abundance: NA; len: 14; j_gene: TRBJ2-5; CDR3nt: TGCAGTGCTAGAGATCGACAGGGCAAAGAGACCCAGTACTTC; CDR3aa: CSARDRQGKETQYF
v_gene: TRBV20-1; d_gene: TRBD2; abundance: many; len: 15; j_gene: TRBJ2-7; CDR3nt: TGCAGTGCTCCTGAGAGCGGGAAGCCCTCCTACGAGCAGTACTTC; CDR3aa: CSAPESGKPSYEQYF
v_gene: TRBV11-2; d_gene: NA; abundance: many; len: 12; j_gene: TRBJ2-5; CDR3nt: TGTGCCAGCAGCTTTGTCCAGGAGACCCAGTACTTC; CDR3aa: CASSFVQETQYF
v_gene: TRBV19; d_gene: NA; abundance: many; len: 15; j_gene: TRBJ2-1; CDR3nt: TGTGCCAGTAGGGGTGGCGTAGGGGACGTCGATGAGCAGTTCTTC; CDR3aa: CASRGGVGDVDEQFF
v_gene: TRBV11-3; d_gene: TRBD2; abundance: few; len: 14; j_gene: TRBJ2-1; CDR3nt: TGTGCCAGCGCAAGCGGGGGGGCCCGGAATGAGCAGTTCTTC; CDR3aa: CASASGGARNEQFF
v_gene: TRBV5-5; d_gene: TRBD2; abundance: NA; len: 15; j_gene: TRBJ2-1; CDR3nt: TGTGCCAGCAGCTTGGCAGGGGGTAGCGGGGGTGAGCAGTTCTTC; CDR3aa: CASSLAGGSGGEQFF